A single sample gave rise to the 20 T cell receptor beta chains below, sequenced in a study of T-cell reconstitution after alpha-beta-depleted transplantation in children. Preparation of the TCRbeta library was carried out with unique molecular identifiers. TCRdb ran MiXCR on the PCR reads and lists one entry per CDR3 protein. This table has some 340,000 distinct CDR3 sequences, around 10% appearing once. Sequenced material: PBMCs from the stem cell graft donor, taken from the stem cell graft. The receptors originated from a human donor who donated a stem cell graft to a child with acute lymphoblastic leukemia.

The sample holds a few counts of this clonotype. The chain uses TRBV5-1 and TRBJ1-2, with a possible D match to TRBD1 (6 bases). There are 14 residues in the CDR3. CDR1 and CDR2 from the germline V gene are SGHRS and YFSETQ. V was pared by 4 bases and J by 2 bases, with 12 bases between. CDR3 loop: CASSPGQLNYGYTF. CDR3 coding DNA: TGCGCCAGCAGCCCAGGACAGTTGAACTATGGCTACACCTTC.

This clonotype was seen many times. The chain recombines TRBV5-8 with TRBJ1-2; 7 bases are a match to TRBD1. CDR1 SGHTS and CDR2 YDEGEE come from the germline V gene. V dropped 4 bases and J dropped 4; count of bases not matched to a gene: 10. The length of the CDR3 is 15 residues. The CDR3 loop is CASSKGQLSGYGYTF. CDR3 nucleotides: TGTGCCAGCAGCAAGGGACAGCTGAGCGGCTATGGCTACACCTTC.

This clonotype was counted at least ten times. The chain's CDR3 is CASSLRGDNEQFF. The CDR3 DNA is TGCGCCAGCAGCTTGCGGGGAGACAATGAGCAGTTCTTC. The chain joins TRBV5-1 to TRBJ2-1, with a possible D match to TRBD2 (5 bases). The V end lost 1 base, the J end lost 5 bases, and 7 bases lay between the germline ends. CDR1 is SGHRS and CDR2 is YFSETQ in the germline V gene. CDR3 length: 13 residues.

This clonotype appeared a few times. The chain recombines TRBV20-1 with TRBJ2-7; D is perhaps TRBD1 or TRBD2 (6 bases each). The V gene's germline CDR1 is DFQATT and CDR2 SNEGSKA (reference sequence). The CDR3 is 14 residues long. The V end was cut by 5 bases, the J end by 9 bases, with 23 bases between. CDR3 nucleotide sequence: TGCAGTGCTGGGGGCAGCGGGCCCCAGGTTGGGCAGTACTTC. Protein: CSAGGSGPQVGQYF.

There are many counts of this clonotype. The rearrangement links TRBV25-1 to TRBJ1-2, with TRBD1 as a possible D gene (5 bases). Trimming pared 2 bases from V and 8 bases from J, leaving 9 bases between. CDR3 length: 12 amino acids. The germline CDR1 and CDR2 sequences are MGHDK and SYGVNS. In DNA, the CDR3 is TGTGCCAGCAGTGAAGGGGGAAACGGCTACACCTTC. Amino acids: CASSEGGNGYTF.

This clonotype was seen ten or more times. The V call is TRBV5-6, the J call TRBJ1-5, with D hard to call. From germline, CDR1 is SGHDT and CDR2 YYEEEE. The CDR3 is made up of 14 amino acids. Trimming shortened V by 4 bases and J by 4 bases, and 12 bases separated the two germline ends. For the CDR3, the DNA is TGTGCCAGCAGCAAGTATGCGGATAATCAGCCCCAGCATTTT. Translation: CASSKYADNQPQHF.

The rearrangement joins TRBV4-3 to TRBJ2-7; D call uncertain. In germline, CDR1 is LGHNA, CDR2 YSLEER. This CDR3 comprises 18 residues. Trimming stripped 1 base from V and 3 bases from J, with 22 bases between. In DNA, the CDR3 is TGCGCCAGCAGCCAAGCCCCGCAGTCGGCGGCCCCCAACTACGAGCAGTACTTC. Protein sequence: CASSQAPQSAAPNYEQYF.

The chain recombines TRBV25-1 with TRBJ2-3; 11 positions match TRBD2. Germline loops: CDR1 MGHDK, CDR2 SYGVNS. The junction had 8 bases not matched to a gene; V was cut back by 3 bases and J by 3 bases. The CDR3 runs 17 residues. The CDR3: CASSEVLTSGSTDTQYF. The CDR3 nucleotides read TGTGCCAGCAGTGAGGTGCTTACTAGCGGGAGTACAGATACGCAGTATTTT.

This clonotype has only a few counts. The J gene is TRBJ2-7, the V gene TRBV15; 7 bases map to TRBD1. The CDR3 contains 14 residues. CDR1 and CDR2 (germline): LNHNV, YYDKDF (reference sequence). V lost 8 bases, J lost 4 bases, and 11 bases stayed unmatched. The CDR3 DNA reads TGTGCCACCCAGGACAGGCTAGGCGGTTACGAGCAGTACTTC. Its protein product is CATQDRLGGYEQYF. Full variable domain (remainder filled in from reference TRBV15 and TRBJ2-7): DAMVIQNPRYQVTQFGKPVTLSCSQTLNHNVMYWYQQKSSQAPKLLFHYYDKDFNNEADTPDNFQSRRPNTSFCFLDIRSPGLGDTAMYLCATQDRLGGYEQYFGPGTRLTVT.

The J gene is TRBJ1-2, the V gene TRBV12-3 or TRBV12-4; no firm D call. Trimming shortened V by 6 bases and J by 8 bases, and 13 bases separated the two germline ends. The CDR3 is 12 amino acids. The CDR3 nucleotides are TGTGCCAGCAGCCTAACAGAGGAGGGCTACACCTTC. It specifies CASSLTEEGYTF.

The genes are TRBV6-2 or TRBV6-3 and TRBJ2-5, with TRBD1 matching over 9 bases. Germline lookup yields CDR1 MNHEY and CDR2 SVGEGT. This CDR3 spans 18 amino acids. Germline trimming cut 7 bases from V and 0 bases from J; bases unmatched to any gene: 15. Written as DNA, the CDR3 is TGTGCCAGCACCAACCTGGGACAGGGAGGAAGGTACCAAGAGACCCAGTACTTC. Protein product: CASTNLGQGGRYQETQYF.

The chain recombines TRBV20-1 with TRBJ2-7, with 7 bases aligning to TRBD1. V trimming: 6 bases; J trimming: 0 bases; junction bases outside the gene matches: 5. Germline lookup yields CDR1 DFQATT and CDR2 SNEGSKA (reference sequence). The CDR3 contains 13 residues. CDR3: CSAGEGASYEQYF. In DNA form, the CDR3 reads TGCAGTGCCGGTGAGGGGGCCTCCTACGAGCAGTACTTC.

The rearrangement joins TRBV5-1 to TRBJ2-5; TRBD1 or TRBD2 may be the D gene (6 bases each). V was pared by 1 base and J by 2 bases, with 9 bases between. This CDR3 comprises 14 residues. Germline V gene lookup returns CDR1 SGHRS and CDR2 YFSETQ. This CDR3 is CASSLQGGQETQYF. CDR3 DNA sequence: TGCGCCAGCAGCTTGCAAGGGGGGCAAGAGACCCAGTACTTC.

This clonotype was observed a handful of times. The J gene is TRBJ1-1, the V gene TRBV6-5; D unclear. Germline V gives CDR1 MNHEY, CDR2 SVGAGI. The CDR3 loop spans 15 amino acids. V shed 7 bases and J shed 0 bases, with 15 bases lying between them. The CDR3 loop is CASTLGPLLNTEAFF. CDR3 DNA sequence: TGTGCCAGCACGTTAGGGCCCCTATTGAACACTGAAGCTTTCTTT.

The chain links TRBV12-3 or TRBV12-4 to TRBJ2-4, with 10 nucleotides matching TRBD2. Unmatched junction bases numbered 4, after V lost 7 bases and J lost 4 bases. The CDR3 is made up of 14 amino acids. The CDR3: CASTGLAVKNIQYF. The CDR3 DNA follows: TGTGCCAGCACTGGACTAGCGGTTAAAAACATTCAGTACTTC.

V gene TRBV20-1 combines with J gene TRBJ2-3, with TRBD2 matching 12 bases. Germline V gives CDR1 DFQATT, CDR2 SNEGSKA (reference sequence). Losses at the gene ends were 1 base for V and 4 bases for J; bases not matched to a gene: 3. CDR3 length equals 15 residues. CDR3 DNA: TGCAGTGCTAGAGTACTAGCGGGAGGCTCAGATACGCAGTATTTT. Translating gives CSARVLAGGSDTQYF.

This clonotype was detected many times. The chain couples TRBV12-3 or TRBV12-4 to TRBJ1-6; D may be TRBD1 (5 bases). Trimming stripped 3 bases from V and 7 bases from J, with 10 bases between. The CDR3 spans 14 residues. Here the CDR3 DNA reads TGTGCCAGCAGTTTTGGGGCCGACAATTCACCCCTCCACTTT. It is translated as CASSFGADNSPLHF.

This clonotype was detected ten times or more. This chain joins TRBV7-2 and TRBJ2-4; D might be TRBD2 (6 bases). V lost 5 bases and J 0 bases, leaving 8 bases between the germline ends. CDR1 is SGHTA, CDR2 FQGNSA, per germline. The CDR3 has 14 amino acids. CDR3 coding DNA: TGTGCCAGCAGCCCGGGACTAGCCAAAAACATTCAGTACTTC. Protein: CASSPGLAKNIQYF.

This clonotype was seen only a few times. This chain uses TRBV9 with TRBJ2-3; 8 nucleotides agree with TRBD2. Germline CDR1 SGDLS, CDR2 YYNGEE. J lost 2 bases, V lost 5 bases, and 7 bases had no gene match. CDR3 length equals 15 residues. The CDR3 sequence is CASSLAGQDTDTQYF. The CDR3 DNA reads as TGTGCCAGCAGTTTAGCGGGGCAAGACACAGATACGCAGTATTTT.

The chain couples TRBV3-1 to TRBJ1-5, with D unresolved. The CDR3 is 15 amino acids. The ends were cut back, 4 bases at V and 3 bases at J, with 13 bases in the middle. Germline CDR1 and CDR2: LGHDT and YNNKEL (reference sequence). CDR3 sequence reads: CASSPSDLVNQPQHF. The CDR3 DNA follows: TGTGCCAGCAGCCCCTCTGACCTGGTCAATCAGCCCCAGCATTTT. Filled out from reference TRBV3-1 and TRBJ1-5, the complete variable domain reads DTAVSQTPKYLVTQMGNDKSIKCEQNLGHDTMYWYKQDSKKFLKIMFSYNNKELIINETVPNRFSPKSPDKAHLNLHINSLELGDSAVYFCASSPSDLVNQPQHFGDGTRLSIL.